One and the same sample provided the 30 T cell receptor beta chains below, sequenced in a study of CD8 T cells in ankylosing spondylitis. A single record per CDR3 protein comes from TCRdb applying MiXCR to the 5' RACE reads. Among 250,000 to 350,000 distinct CDR3 sequences listed, roughly 20% were seen once. Sequencing input: blood, either unsorted or a sorted T cell fraction (not recorded which). The receptors were sampled from a male donor with ankylosing spondylitis or in good health (not recorded which).

The rearrangement uses TRBV5-1 and TRBJ1-1; the D gene is possibly TRBD1 (6 bases). CDR1 and CDR2 (germline): SGHRS, YFSETQ. Trimming stripped 6 bases from V and 4 bases from J, with 10 bases between. The CDR3 has 12 amino acids. The CDR3 is CASKEGGTEAFF. CDR3 bases: TGCGCCAGCAAGGAAGGGGGCACTGAAGCTTTCTTT.

This sequence joins TRBV5-1 and TRBJ1-2; weak D call: TRBD1 (5 bases). V was shortened by 8 bases and J by 4 bases, with 15 bases between the two germline ends. This CDR3 is built from 13 residues. Germline CDR1 reads SGHRS; CDR2 reads YFSETQ. The DNA of the CDR3 is TGCGCCAGTAGCGCCGAGGGGAGCTATGGCTACACCTTC. Translation gives CASSAEGSYGYTF.

About this clonotype: The junction does not match germline at one end; this may be a read error. This sequence joins TRBV7-2 and TRBJ2-1; D perhaps matches TRBD1 (6 bases). This CDR3 comprises 15 residues. Germline values: CDR1 SGHTA, CDR2 FQGNSA. The CDR3 nucleotides read TGTGCCAGCAGCTTAGCAGGGGGACAATACAATGAGCAGCTCTTC. Translating gives CASSLAGGQYNEQLF.

The chain has TRBV5-1 and TRBJ1-3; D unclear. V was cut by 4 bases and J by 4 bases, with 12 bases left in between. Germline V gives CDR1 SGHRS, CDR2 YFSETQ. The CDR3 runs to 14 residues. DNA of the CDR3: TGCGCCAGCAGCCCGAAAGGAGACGGAAACACCATATATTTT. It codes for CASSPKGDGNTIYF. The complete variable domain, with remaining parts taken from reference TRBV5-1 and TRBJ1-3, reads KAGVTQTPRYLIKTRGQQVTLSCSPISGHRSVSWYQQTPGQGLQFLFEYFSETQRNKGNFPGRFSGRQFSNSRSEMNVSTLELGDSALYLCASSPKGDGNTIYFGEGSWLTVV.

The V call is TRBV4-1, the J call TRBJ2-3; TRBD2 aligns across 9 bases. After removal of 4 bases from V and 5 bases from J, the junction contained 7 bases not matched to a gene. CDR3 size: 15 residues. Germline assignment: CDR1 MGHRA and CDR2 YSYEKL. CDR3 nucleotides: TGCGCCAGCAGCCTCGTAGCGGGAGAAGTAGATACGCAGTATTTT. It translates to CASSLVAGEVDTQYF.

This chain connects TRBV7-2 to TRBJ1-1; 7 bases line up with TRBD1. The trim removed 5 bases at V and 5 bases at J, leaving 5 bases unmatched. CDR3 length: 13 amino acids. Germline V gene sequence: CDR1 SGHTA, CDR2 FQGNSA. The CDR3 nucleotides read TGTGCCAGCAGCCGGGACAGTAGGACTGAAGCTTTCTTT. It translates to CASSRDSRTEAFF.

This clonotype was seen a single time. The J gene is TRBJ2-1, the V gene TRBV20-1; 11 bases fit TRBD2. Trimming cost V 1 base and J 9 bases; bases outside gene matches: 8. CDR3 length: 15 amino acids. In germline, CDR1 is DFQATT, CDR2 SNEGSKA (reference sequence). The CDR3 is CSARVLAGGYGEQFF. Written as DNA, the CDR3 is TGCAGTGCTAGAGTGCTAGCGGGAGGATACGGTGAGCAGTTCTTC.

This clonotype has just a few counts. The V gene is TRBV5-1, the J gene TRBJ2-5; D not resolved. The V and J ends lost 4 bases and 5 bases respectively, with 12 bases between them. This CDR3 region has 13 residues. The germline V gene has CDR1 SGHRS and CDR2 YFSETQ. The DNA of the CDR3 is TGCGCCAGCAGCCCCCTAGTGTCCGAGACCCAGTACTTC. It encodes CASSPLVSETQYF.

The table lists this clonotype with a few counts. V is TRBV24-1 and J is TRBJ2-1; 8 bases map to TRBD2. The CDR3 runs to 14 residues. From germline, CDR1 is KGHDR and CDR2 SFDVKD. V was pared by 10 bases and J by 0 bases, with 4 bases of the junction left unmatched. CDR3 residues: CATSGASSYNEQFF. CDR3 DNA: TGTGCCACTAGCGGGGCGAGCTCCTACAATGAGCAGTTCTTC.

This clonotype has more than one count but fewer than ten. The V gene is TRBV9, the J gene TRBJ2-5; D ambiguous. The germline V gene has CDR1 SGDLS and CDR2 YYNGEE. The CDR3 is 14 residues long. Trimming removed 0 bases at V and 4 bases at J, with 10 bases between. The CDR3 protein is CASSVDPSPETQYF. The DNA for the CDR3 is TGTGCCAGCAGCGTAGATCCGTCCCCAGAGACCCAGTACTTC.

This clonotype was seen repeatedly, ten times or more. V usage is TRBV20-1 and J usage is TRBJ2-3; TRBD2 is a possible D gene (6 bases). This CDR3 is 15 amino acids long. Germline values: CDR1 DFQATT, CDR2 SNEGSKA (reference sequence). Trimming left V 3 bases short and J 0 bases short, with 13 bases between. The CDR3 sequence is CSARGGSLSTDTQYF. In DNA form, the CDR3 reads TGCAGTGCTAGGGGGGGTTCGCTAAGCACAGATACGCAGTATTTT.

This clonotype was detected a few times. The chain joins TRBV20-1 to TRBJ2-5; 8 bases are a match to TRBD2. After removal of 5 bases from V and 5 bases from J, the junction contained 19 bases not matched to a gene. This CDR3 spans 17 amino acids. Germline CDR1 is DFQATT and CDR2 is SNEGSKA (reference sequence). CDR3 protein: CSASESWTSRSWETQYF. In DNA, the CDR3 is TGCAGTGCTTCCGAAAGTTGGACTAGCAGGTCATGGGAGACCCAGTACTTC.

V usage is TRBV5-6 and J usage is TRBJ2-1, with 7 bases matching TRBD2. The CDR3 has 13 residues. Germline loops: CDR1 SGHDT, CDR2 YYEEEE. The V gene end was trimmed by 3 bases and the J gene end by 6 bases; junction bases not matched to a gene: 3. DNA for the CDR3: TGTGCCAGCAGCTGGACTAGGGGCAATGAGCAGTTCTTC. Translated, it gives CASSWTRGNEQFF.

On this clonotype itself: The junction and the germline gene differ at one end; a read error may be behind it. V is TRBV7-7 and J is TRBJ2-2, with D possibly being TRBD2 (5 bases). CDR1 is SSHAT and CDR2 is FNYEAQ in the germline V gene (reference sequence). The CDR3 runs 16 residues. The CDR3 nucleotides read TGTGCTAGCAGCCGAGGGAGCAGCAAGAACACCGGGGAGCTGTTTTTT. This sequence encodes CASSRGSSKNTGELFF.

The table lists this clonotype with a few counts. The chain combines TRBV3-1 with TRBJ1-2; D uncertain. V was pared by 1 base and J by 7 bases, with 10 bases between. This CDR3 is built from 13 residues. Per germline, CDR1 LGHDT and CDR2 YNNKEL (reference sequence). CDR3 protein: CASSQVSSGGYTF. The CDR3 nucleotides are TGTGCCAGCAGCCAAGTGTCCTCAGGTGGCTACACCTTC.

The chain employs TRBV11-2 and TRBJ2-3; a possible D gene is TRBD2 (5 bases). Germline values: CDR1 SGHAT, CDR2 FQNNGV. V gave up 7 bases and J gave up 0 bases, with 14 bases separating them. This CDR3 has 15 amino acids. CDR3 nucleotides: TGTGCCAGCACCTGGGAGCAAACTAGCACAGATACGCAGTATTTT. Its protein is CASTWEQTSTDTQYF.

This clonotype was observed a few times. This sequence joins TRBV6-1 and TRBJ2-1; 9 nucleotides match TRBD1. V dropped 5 bases and J dropped 7; count of bases not matched to a gene: 12. Germline V lookup: CDR1 MNHNS, CDR2 SASEGT. The CDR3 spans 16 residues. The CDR3 bases are TGTGCCAGCAGTACCCTCCCGGGACAGGGTTCGAATGAGCAGTTCTTC. Amino acid sequence: CASSTLPGQGSNEQFF.

The chain recombines TRBV3-1 with TRBJ2-7; a weak D match, TRBD2 (5 bases). The CDR3 sequence is 13 residues long. Germline CDR1 and CDR2: LGHDT and YNNKEL (reference sequence). V lost 2 bases, J lost 6 bases, and 11 bases lay in between. In DNA form, the CDR3 reads TGTGCCAGCAGCCAACACGAGGGCGGCGAGCAGTACGTC. Encoded protein: CASSQHEGGEQYV.

The rearrangement joins TRBV29-1 to TRBJ2-3, with 9 bases identical to TRBD2. Looked up from germline, CDR1 is SQVTM and CDR2 is ANQGSEA. After removal of 6 bases from V and 0 bases from J, the junction contained 4 bases not matched to a gene. CDR3 size: 14 residues. CDR3 in DNA: TGCAGCGTGAAGAGCGGGAGGAGCACAGATACGCAGTATTTT. Its translation: CSVKSGRSTDTQYF.

The J gene is TRBJ1-2, the V gene TRBV12-3 or TRBV12-4, with 7 bases lining up with TRBD1. V shed 5 bases and J 8 bases; nucleotides not matched to a gene: 8. This CDR3 is 13 amino acids long. This CDR3 is CASSPQTGWGYTF. Here the CDR3 DNA reads TGTGCCAGCAGTCCTCAGACAGGGTGGGGCTACACCTTC.

This clonotype occurred a few times. V gene TRBV5-1 combines with J gene TRBJ2-1, with 10 bases lining up with TRBD2. With 1 base clipped from V and 6 bases from J, the junction kept 4 bases outside the gene matches. CDR1 is SGHRS, CDR2 YFSETQ, per germline. This CDR3 region has 15 residues. The CDR3 bases are TGCGCCAGCAGCTTGCATCGGACTAGCGGCAATGAGCAGTTCTTC. Protein: CASSLHRTSGNEQFF.

This chain joins TRBV5-1 and TRBJ2-5; 7 bases agree with TRBD2. Germline CDR1 is SGHRS and CDR2 is YFSETQ. The V segment lost 2 bases and the J segment 1 base; nucleotides outside the gene matches: 8. The CDR3 covers 16 residues. The CDR3 coding sequence is TGCGCCAGCAGCTTCGCTAGCGGAGGCATCCAAGAGACCCAGTACTTC. Its translation is CASSFASGGIQETQYF.

This clonotype was counted many times. V and J are TRBV20-1 and TRBJ2-1, with 10 positions matching TRBD2. J was trimmed by 4 bases and V by 5 bases; bases with no gene match: 8. CDR3 length equals 15 residues. Per germline, CDR1 DFQATT and CDR2 SNEGSKA (reference sequence). CDR3 region: CSAYPLAGTYNEQFF. The DNA for the CDR3 is TGCAGTGCTTACCCACTAGCGGGAACTTACAATGAGCAGTTCTTC.

The V call is TRBV2, the J call TRBJ1-1; D is unresolved. Germline CDR1 and CDR2: SNHLY and FYNNEI. The V and J ends lost 8 bases and 5 bases respectively, with 12 bases between them. CDR3 length equals 12 residues. In DNA, the CDR3 is TGTGCCAGCGGTTGGGGAGGGACTGAAGCTTTCTTT. Translated: CASGWGGTEAFF.

The chain recombines TRBV5-1 with TRBJ2-1; TRBD1 matches 8 bases. The V gene's germline CDR1 is SGHRS and CDR2 YFSETQ. CDR3 length: 15 amino acids. J lost 3 bases, V lost 7 bases, and 9 bases had no gene match. The CDR3 loop reads CASGRAGTGYNEQFF. Written as DNA, the CDR3 is TGCGCCAGCGGTCGAGCCGGGACAGGCTACAATGAGCAGTTCTTC. The whole variable domain, remainder taken from reference TRBV5-1 and TRBJ2-1, is KAGVTQTPRYLIKTRGQQVTLSCSPISGHRSVSWYQQTPGQGLQFLFEYFSETQRNKGNFPGRFSGRQFSNSRSEMNVSTLELGDSALYLCASGRAGTGYNEQFFGPGTRLTVL.

V and J are TRBV4-1 and TRBJ2-1; no reliable D call. Trimming left V 1 base short and J 4 bases short, with 11 bases between. The CDR3 runs 15 residues. CDR1 MGHRA and CDR2 YSYEKL come from the germline V gene. The CDR3 DNA follows: TGCGCCAGCAGCCAAGTTTCAGGCGGTTACAATGAGCAGTTCTTC. It encodes CASSQVSGGYNEQFF.

This clonotype was observed a few times. V usage is TRBV12-3 or TRBV12-4 and J usage is TRBJ2-1; D is possibly TRBD1 (5 bases). This CDR3 is built from 11 residues. V was clipped by 11 bases and J by 8 bases, with 13 bases between them. The CDR3 DNA reads as TGTGCCTCCAGTGGGGCGTATGAGCAGTTCTTC. It codes for CASSGAYEQFF.

The gene calls are TRBV5-1 and TRBJ2-3, with D perhaps given as TRBD1 or TRBD2 (5 bases each). Deletions cut 0 bases from V and 1 base from J, with 9 bases between. CDR3 size: 15 residues. Germline CDR1 is SGHRS and CDR2 is YFSETQ. CDR3 loop: CASSLEVGGTDTQYF. DNA for the CDR3: TGCGCCAGCAGCTTGGAGGTGGGGGGCACAGATACGCAGTATTTT.

The V and J genes are TRBV20-1 and TRBJ2-2; 12 nucleotides align to TRBD1. This CDR3 region has 15 residues. J lost 7 bases, V lost 1 base, and 4 bases had no gene match. Germline CDR1 is DFQATT and CDR2 is SNEGSKA (reference sequence). The CDR3 sequence: CSARGGTGGVGELFF. The CDR3 nucleotides are TGCAGTGCTAGAGGGGGGACAGGGGGCGTCGGGGAGCTGTTTTTT.

This clonotype was counted a few times. The J gene is TRBJ2-2, the V gene TRBV7-2; D is ambiguous. Germline loops: CDR1 SGHTA, CDR2 FQGNSA. This CDR3 has 15 amino acids. V gave up 5 bases and J gave up 4 bases, with 14 bases separating them. The CDR3 DNA sequence: TGTGCCAGCAGCCGAACGAGTCGAGGCACCGGGGAGCTGTTTTTT. It yields the protein CASSRTSRGTGELFF.